The rows below give T cell receptor beta chains drawn from one sample of a study of human T cells and chemical hapten exposure. A single record per CDR3 protein comes from TCRdb applying MiXCR to the RACE reads. The data contain 130,000 or so distinct CDR3 sequences, roughly 9% of them singletons. The specimen was whole blood. Every receptor here comes from a male donor in good health. Some clones in this sample may be carry-over from other donors' samples. The CDR3 runs from the conserved cysteine through the conserved F or W. A D gene is named only where the DNA matches it firmly. Expanded clones are given a class, and other clones once, few, many or no size at all.

clone_size,cdr3_length,d_call,j_call,v_call,cdr3_nt,cdr3_aa
few,13,TRBD1,TRBJ2-7,TRBV9,TGTGCCAGCAGCGCTGGGACAGCCTACGAGCAGTACTTC,CASSAGTAYEQYF
NA,16,TRBD2,TRBJ2-1,TRBV5-6,TGTGCCAGCAGCTTGGATCTAGCGGGGCGATACAATGAGCAGTTCTTC,CASSLDLAGRYNEQFF
NA,15,TRBD1,TRBJ2-7,TRBV18,TGTGCCAGCTCACCCAACAGGGGTAGCTACTACGAGCAGTACTTC,CASSPNRGSYYEQYF
few,17,NA,TRBJ1-1,TRBV6-6,TGTGCCAGCAGTTACTACGACAGGCTTAGTAAGAGGTACGAAGCTTTCTTT,CASSYYDRLSKRYEAFF
many,14,NA,TRBJ2-1,TRBV27,TGTGCCAGCACCCCCCCGGGACCAGACAATGAGCAGTTCTTC,CASTPPGPDNEQFF
few,15,NA,TRBJ1-1,TRBV3-1,TGTGCCAGCAGCCCCCCGGGGGCAGGGGTTACTGAAGCTTTCTTT,CASSPPGAGVTEAFF
few,17,TRBD1,TRBJ2-3,TRBV12-3/TRBV12-4,TGTGCCAGCAGTTTAGGCGGGGGACAGGGCCGCACAGATACGCAGTATTTT,CASSLGGGQGRTDTQYF
many,13,NA,TRBJ2-1,TRBV2,TGTGCCAGCAGTGAAGCGCAACAGGCCGAGGGGTTCTTC,CASSEAQQAEGFF
few,15,NA,TRBJ1-5,TRBV4-1,TGCGCCAGCAGCCAAGATTCCGGTAGCAATCAGCCCCAGCATTTT,CASSQDSGSNQPQHF
once,14,NA,TRBJ1-1,TRBV19,TGTGCCAGTAGTATAGGACCGTCGAACACTGAAGCTTTCTTT,CASSIGPSNTEAFF
many,17,NA,TRBJ2-5,TRBV9,TGTGCCAGCAGCGTAGGCCCAGGGGTCTCCACCGGAGAGACCCAGTACTTC,CASSVGPGVSTGETQYF
few,17,TRBD2,TRBJ2-1,TRBV11-2,TGTGCCAGCAGCTTAGGTGTAGCGGGAGCAAGAGTGAATGAGCAGTTCTTC,CASSLGVAGARVNEQFF
NA,18,TRBD1,TRBJ2-7,TRBV5-1,TGCGCCAGCAGGTTGACAGGGGGAAGGGCCGGAACATTCTACGAGCAGTACTTC,CASRLTGGRAGTFYEQYF
NA,14,NA,TRBJ2-5,TRBV24-1,TGTGCCACCAGTGACCCCGATTTGGGGGGGACCCAGTACTTC,CATSDPDLGGTQYF
NA,17,TRBD1,TRBJ2-3,TRBV7-2,TGTGCCAGCAGATTCTACGGGACAGGGGCCTTCACAGATACGCAGTATTTT,CASRFYGTGAFTDTQYF
few,17,TRBD2,TRBJ2-1,TRBV3-1,TGTGCCAGCAGCCAAGATGGGGCGGGAGGACCCTACAATGAGCAGTTCTTC,CASSQDGAGGPYNEQFF
NA,14,NA,TRBJ2-5,TRBV29-1,TGCAGCGTTGATGGGGACACACAACAAGAGACCCAGTACTTC,CSVDGDTQQETQYF
few,13,NA,TRBJ1-4,TRBV20-1,TGCAGTGCTAGAAGGTCTACTAATGAAAAACTGTTTTTT,CSARRSTNEKLFF
NA,17,NA,TRBJ2-3,TRBV4-2,TGTGCCAGCAGCCAAGAGGTCCAAGCGGGTAACACAGATACGCAGTATTTT,CASSQEVQAGNTDTQYF
NA,15,NA,TRBJ2-2,TRBV10-2,TGCGCCAGCAGTGATGCCCGGGGGCTTACCGGGGAGCTGTTTTTT,CASSDARGLTGELFF
NA,16,NA,TRBJ1-4,TRBV12-3/TRBV12-4,TGTGCCAGCAGTTTGCTTCGGACAGCCTCTAATGAAAAACTGTTTTTT,CASSLLRTASNEKLFF
few,15,TRBD1,TRBJ2-7,TRBV27,TGTGCCAGCAGTTTATCCCAGACAGGGGCGAGCGAGCAGTACTTC,CASSLSQTGASEQYF
few,14,NA,TRBJ2-5,TRBV14,TGTGCCAGCAGCCAAAGTGGAATCTCGGAGACCCAGTACTTC,CASSQSGISETQYF
many,13,NA,TRBJ1-1,TRBV14,TGTGCCAGCAGCCAAGATCTGAACACTGAAGCTTTCTTT,CASSQDLNTEAFF
NA,16,NA,TRBJ2-3,TRBV7-8,TGTGCCAGCAGCTCCAGACAGAGATTCATTACAGATACGCAGTATTTT,CASSSRQRFITDTQYF
few,15,NA,TRBJ1-2,TRBV5-1,TGCGCCAGCAGCTTGGCCGCGGGCGGGCTAGGTGGCTACACCTTC,CASSLAAGGLGGYTF
many,14,NA,TRBJ1-2,TRBV7-2,TGTGCCAGCAGCTTAGCGAGACAGAACTATGGCTACACCTTC,CASSLARQNYGYTF
NA,17,TRBD1,TRBJ2-6,TRBV27,TGTGCCAGCAGAACAGGGGGCGCCAGCACTGGGGCCAACGTCCTGACTTTC,CASRTGGASTGANVLTF
NA,15,NA,TRBJ1-3,TRBV19,TGTGCCAGTAGTATTTTGACGGTCTCTGGAAACACCATATATTTT,CASSILTVSGNTIYF
few,16,TRBD2,TRBJ2-5,TRBV7-2,TGTGCCAGCAGCTTAGCCGGGACTAGCGGACAAGAGACCCAGTACTTC,CASSLAGTSGQETQYF
NA,16,TRBD2,TRBJ2-1,TRBV4-2,TGTGCCAGCAGCCAAGATCTGGGGGAGGGCAAGAATGAGCAGTTCTTC,CASSQDLGEGKNEQFF
NA,15,TRBD1,TRBJ1-4,TRBV7-2,TGTGCCAGCAGCGCACAGGGGGGCAATAATGAAAAACTGTTTTTT,CASSAQGGNNEKLFF
NA,17,TRBD2,TRBJ2-1,TRBV5-1,TGCGCCAGCAGCTTGGCCACTAGCGGGTTCTCCTACAATGAGCAGTTCTTC,CASSLATSGFSYNEQFF
many,11,NA,TRBJ2-7,TRBV2,TGTGCCAGCACCATGACCTACGAGCAGTACTTC,CASTMTYEQYF
few,15,TRBD1,TRBJ2-7,TRBV7-9,TGTGCCAGCAGCGCCCGGACAGGGGACCCCTACGAGCAGTACTTC,CASSARTGDPYEQYF
NA,13,NA,TRBJ1-6,TRBV2,TGTGCCAGCAGTGAGTCAGCAAATTCACCCCTCCACTTT,CASSESANSPLHF
few,16,NA,TRBJ2-1,TRBV4-3,TGCGCCAGCAGCTACAGTGGAGGGGGCTCCTACAATGAGCAGTTCTTC,CASSYSGGGSYNEQFF
NA,13,NA,TRBJ2-1,TRBV10-3,TGTGCCATCAGGGACAACCAGAACGGTGAGCAGTTCTTC,CAIRDNQNGEQFF
many,14,TRBD1,TRBJ1-1,TRBV29-1,TGCAGCGCCTCACAGGGGATACTGAACACTGAAGCTTTCTTT,CSASQGILNTEAFF
many,18,NA,TRBJ2-1,TRBV5-1,TGCGCCAGCAGCCCCGACCCGACAGGACGCGACTCCTACAATGAGCAGTTCTTC,CASSPDPTGRDSYNEQFF
many,13,NA,TRBJ2-7,TRBV12-3/TRBV12-4,TGTGCCAGCAGCCTGGGGAGCTCCTACGAGCAGTACTTC,CASSLGSSYEQYF
few,14,NA,TRBJ2-3,TRBV6-4,TGTGCCAGCAGTGACTTGACGCCCCCCCGTACGCAGTATTTT,CASSDLTPPRTQYF
few,12,NA,TRBJ2-7,TRBV15,TGTGCCACCAGCAGAGTACGTGACGAGCAGTACTTC,CATSRVRDEQYF
many,14,NA,TRBJ1-1,TRBV10-2,TGCGCCAGCAGTGAGCCGGACAGCTACACTGAAGCTTTCTTT,CASSEPDSYTEAFF
NA,16,NA,TRBJ2-1,TRBV18,TGTGCCAGCTCACCACCCGGCGGTGGAACCTACAATGAGCAGTTCTTC,CASSPPGGGTYNEQFF
NA,15,TRBD1,TRBJ2-2,TRBV12-3/TRBV12-4,TGTGCCAGCAGTACCGGGACAGGTTCCACCGGGGAGCTGTTTTTT,CASSTGTGSTGELFF
NA,10,NA,TRBJ1-2,TRBV2,TGTGCCAGCAGTGATCTGGCCTACACCTTC,CASSDLAYTF
once,16,TRBD2,TRBJ2-3,TRBV6-6,TGTGCCAGCAGTTTGACTAGCGGGAGGATATCAGATACGCAGTATTTT,CASSLTSGRISDTQYF
few,16,NA,TRBJ1-6,TRBV20-1,TGCAGTGCTAGAGATCAGGGAGACTCCTATAATTCACCCCTCCACTTT,CSARDQGDSYNSPLHF
NA,17,TRBD2,TRBJ2-5,TRBV12-3/TRBV12-4,TGTGCCAGCAGTCCAGCACCCGGGCTAGCGGGAGAAGAGACCCAGTACTTC,CASSPAPGLAGEETQYF
many,17,TRBD2,TRBJ2-3,TRBV6-2/TRBV6-3,TGTGCCAGCAGTTACTTGACTAGCGGGGGGGCCACAGATACGCAGTATTTT,CASSYLTSGGATDTQYF
many,15,TRBD2,TRBJ2-2,TRBV20-1,TGCAGTGCCAGTAAAGCGGGAGACAACACCGGGGAGCTGTTTTTT,CSASKAGDNTGELFF